The entry below gives a single T cell receptor beta chain sequence along with its context. The treatment here: randomized to nivolumab then ipilimumab (arm A) or the reverse (arm B). DNA-damaging chemotherapy had not been given to any patient beforehand. From thawed PBMCs, live CD3+CD8+ cells negative for CD19 and CD56 were sorted. The V end was cut by 4 bases, the J end by 8 bases, with 15 bases between. Germline CDR1 is MNHNS and CDR2 is SASEGT. The CDR3 is 14 amino acids. The data stem from a study of sequential checkpoint blockade in melanoma. Across the whole study: Randomization was 1:1 between first-line nivolumab→ipilimumab and ipilimumab→nivolumab. Maintenance nivolumab came after either treatment sequence.

The protocol was immunoSEQ multiplex PCR, while the TCRdb copy is restricted to in-frame clones and leaves out a portion. The data show 25,000 to 30,000 clones, about three quarters seen once. The clonotype originates from a human donor with melanoma. This material consisted of CD8+ T cells sorted from blood (inferred from file names), taken from a patient given nivolumab and ipilimumab in sequence. The V gene is TRBV6-1, the J gene TRBJ1-3, with unresolved D. Here the CDR3 DNA reads TGTGCCAGCAGTGCCATGGAGGAGGCCGACACCATATATTTT. Protein: CASSAMEEADTIYF.